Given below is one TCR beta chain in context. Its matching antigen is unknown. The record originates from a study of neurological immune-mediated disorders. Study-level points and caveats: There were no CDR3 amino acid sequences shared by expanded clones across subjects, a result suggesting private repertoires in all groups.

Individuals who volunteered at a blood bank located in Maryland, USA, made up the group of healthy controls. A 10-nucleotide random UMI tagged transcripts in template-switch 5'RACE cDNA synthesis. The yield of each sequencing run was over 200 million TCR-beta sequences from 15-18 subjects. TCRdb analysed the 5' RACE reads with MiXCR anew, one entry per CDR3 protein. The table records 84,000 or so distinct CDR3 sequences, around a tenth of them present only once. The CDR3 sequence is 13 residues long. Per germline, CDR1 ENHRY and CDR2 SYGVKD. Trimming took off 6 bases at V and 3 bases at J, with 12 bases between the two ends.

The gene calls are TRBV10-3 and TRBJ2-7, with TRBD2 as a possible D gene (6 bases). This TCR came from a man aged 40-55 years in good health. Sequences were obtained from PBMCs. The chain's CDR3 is CAIRVAANYEQYF. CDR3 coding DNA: TGTGCCATCAGGGTAGCGGCGAACTACGAGCAGTACTTC.